The text below deals with one T cell receptor beta chain. The CDR3 length is 15 residues. V was clipped by 5 bases and J by 0 bases, with 10 bases between them. CDR1 and CDR2 from the germline V gene are PRHDT and FYEKMQ (reference sequence). These data originate in a study of OX40 agonist ivuxolimab in advanced cancers. Study-wide background: Partial responses occurred in three patients (one hepatocellular carcinoma, two cutaneous melanoma).

Sequenced by immunoSEQ multiplex PCR; TCRdb stores in-frame clones only, minus some. In the table there are around 59,000 clones, roughly nine tenths of which are singletons. This chain uses TRBV13 with TRBJ2-2; D unclear. The sequence was obtained from an adult with an advanced solid tumor such as melanoma, head and neck, liver or kidney cancer. The source was CD4+ or CD8+ T cells sorted from blood, collected in a trial of the OX40 agonist ivuxolimab. CDR3 region: CASSEGPSNTGELFF. In nucleotides, the CDR3 is TGTGCCAGCAGCGAAGGGCCCTCGAACACCGGGGAGCTGTTTTTT.